This TCR beta chain was observed in a study of spatial heterogeneity in lung cancer. Noted time point: sample taken at primary tumor resection. Researchers sequenced whole RNA taken from tumor, nontumor lung or frozen PBMC without sorting. From germline, CDR1 is SGDLS and CDR2 YYNGEE. The V end was cut by 2 bases, the J end by 2 bases, with 15 bases between. The CDR3 has 16 residues. TCRdb analysed the 5' RACE reads with MiXCR anew, one entry per CDR3 protein. This table holds tens of thousands of distinct CDR3 sequences, 4% to 6% found once. This clonotype has a handful of counts. The specimen was PBMCs, collected at surgery. This clonotype was sampled from a female donor with early-stage non-small cell lung cancer. This rearrangement joins TRBV9 to TRBJ2-3; no reliable D call. This CDR3 is CASSVNPSPSTDTQYF. CDR3 in DNA: TGTGCCAGCAGCGTTAATCCTTCCCCCTCCACAGATACGCAGTATTTT.